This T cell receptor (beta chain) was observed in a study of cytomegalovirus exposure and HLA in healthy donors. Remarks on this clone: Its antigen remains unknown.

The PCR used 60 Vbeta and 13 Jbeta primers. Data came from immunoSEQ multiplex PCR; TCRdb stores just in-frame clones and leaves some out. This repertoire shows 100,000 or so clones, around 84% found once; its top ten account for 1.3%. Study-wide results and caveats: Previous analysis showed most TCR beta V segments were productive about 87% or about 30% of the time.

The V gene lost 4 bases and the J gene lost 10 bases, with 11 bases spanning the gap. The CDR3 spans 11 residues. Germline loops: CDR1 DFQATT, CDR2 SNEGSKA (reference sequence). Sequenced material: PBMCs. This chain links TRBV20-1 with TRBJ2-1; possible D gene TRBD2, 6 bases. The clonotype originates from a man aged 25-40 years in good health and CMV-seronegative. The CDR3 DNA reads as TGCAGTGCTATTTGGGCGGGGGAGCAGTTCTTC. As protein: CSAIWAGEQFF.